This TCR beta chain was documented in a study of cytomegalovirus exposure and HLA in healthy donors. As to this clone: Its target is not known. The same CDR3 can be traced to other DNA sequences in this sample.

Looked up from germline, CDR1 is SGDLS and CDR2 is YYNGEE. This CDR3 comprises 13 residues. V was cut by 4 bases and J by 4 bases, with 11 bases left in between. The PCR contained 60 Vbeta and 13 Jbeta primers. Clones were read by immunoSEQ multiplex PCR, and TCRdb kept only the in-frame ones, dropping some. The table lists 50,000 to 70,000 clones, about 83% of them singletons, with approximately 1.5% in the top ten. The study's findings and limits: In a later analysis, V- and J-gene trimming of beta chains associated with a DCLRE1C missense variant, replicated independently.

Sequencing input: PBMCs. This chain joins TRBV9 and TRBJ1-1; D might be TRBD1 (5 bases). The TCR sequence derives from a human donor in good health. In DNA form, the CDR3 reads TGTGCCAGCAGCAAGCAGGGTTTCACTGAAGCTTTCTTT. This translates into CASSKQGFTEAFF.